This T cell receptor beta chain emerged from a study of T-cell memory formation after mild COVID-19. Study overall: In these data, TCR clusters were largely donor specific.

Study-level findings and limits: Second-wave clones that peaked on day 37 lacked confirmed SARS-CoV-2 specificity. CD4+ contracting clones were mainly CM and EM; CD8+ ones, EMRA.

Trimming took off 1 base at V and 4 bases at J, with 11 bases between the two ends. Per germline, CDR1 MNHEY and CDR2 SMNVEV (reference sequence). The CDR3 contains 15 residues. Note on this clonotype: The antigen remains undetermined.

A single record per CDR3 protein comes from TCRdb applying MiXCR to the 5' RACE reads. Here the sample spans approximately 170,000 distinct CDR3 sequences, 10% to 15% being singletons. The sequence was collected from a young man who had mild COVID-19 (a few samples of this study predate the infection). Cell type and time point are not known. Sequencing input: PBMCs or a T cell subset sorted from them (not recorded which). V and J are TRBV27 and TRBJ2-1, with D maybe TRBD2 (6 bases). The CDR3 DNA follows: TGTGCCAGCAGTTTATTAGCGGCCTTTTACAATGAGCAGTTCTTC. Its protein product is CASSLLAAFYNEQFF.